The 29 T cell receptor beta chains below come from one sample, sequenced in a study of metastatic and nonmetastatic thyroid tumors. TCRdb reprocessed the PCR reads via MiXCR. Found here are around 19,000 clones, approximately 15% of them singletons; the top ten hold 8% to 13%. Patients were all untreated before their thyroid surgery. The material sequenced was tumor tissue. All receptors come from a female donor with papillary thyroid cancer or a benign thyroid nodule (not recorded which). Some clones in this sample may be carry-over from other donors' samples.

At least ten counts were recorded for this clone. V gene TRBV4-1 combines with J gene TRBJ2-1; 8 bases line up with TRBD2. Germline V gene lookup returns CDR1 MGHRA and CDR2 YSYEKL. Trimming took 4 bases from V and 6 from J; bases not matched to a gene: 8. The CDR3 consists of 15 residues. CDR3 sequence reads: CASSRITSGSNEQFF. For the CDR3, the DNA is TGCGCCAGCAGCCGGATCACTAGCGGCTCCAATGAGCAGTTCTTC.

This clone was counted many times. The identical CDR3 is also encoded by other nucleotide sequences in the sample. The CDR3: CASSGGLDHDEDTQYF. CDR3 nucleotide sequence: TGTGCCAGCAGTGGGGGACTAGACCACGATGAAGATACGCAGTATTTT. This chain uses TRBV2 with TRBJ2-3, with 8 bases fitting TRBD2. CDR3 length: 16 amino acids. Germline-derived CDR1 and CDR2 are SNHLY and FYNNEI. Trimming took 4 bases from V and 5 from J; bases not matched to a gene: 11.

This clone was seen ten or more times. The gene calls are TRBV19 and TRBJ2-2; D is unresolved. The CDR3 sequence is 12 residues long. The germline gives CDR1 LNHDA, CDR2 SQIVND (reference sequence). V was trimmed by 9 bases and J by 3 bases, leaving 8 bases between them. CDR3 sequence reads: CASQSYTGELFF. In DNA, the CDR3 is TGTGCCAGCCAATCTTACACCGGGGAGCTGTTTTTT. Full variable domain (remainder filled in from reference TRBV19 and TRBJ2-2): DGGITQSPKYLFRKEGQNVTLSCEQNLNHDAMYWYRQDPGQGLRLIYYSQIVNDFQKGDIAEGYSVSREKKESFPLTVTSAQKNPTAFYLCASQSYTGELFFGEGSRLTVL.

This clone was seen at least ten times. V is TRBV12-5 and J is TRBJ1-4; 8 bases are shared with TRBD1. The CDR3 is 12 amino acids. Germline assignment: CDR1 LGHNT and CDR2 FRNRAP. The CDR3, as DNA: TGTGGCTCGACAGGGGTTAATGAAAAACTGTTTTTT. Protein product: CGSTGVNEKLFF.

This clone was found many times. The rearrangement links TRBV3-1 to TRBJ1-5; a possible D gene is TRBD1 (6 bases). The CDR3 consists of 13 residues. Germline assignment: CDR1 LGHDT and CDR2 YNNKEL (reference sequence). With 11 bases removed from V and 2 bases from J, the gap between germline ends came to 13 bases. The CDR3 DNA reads TGTGCCGGCACAGGGTTTGGCAATCAGCCCCAGCATTTT. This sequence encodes CAGTGFGNQPQHF.

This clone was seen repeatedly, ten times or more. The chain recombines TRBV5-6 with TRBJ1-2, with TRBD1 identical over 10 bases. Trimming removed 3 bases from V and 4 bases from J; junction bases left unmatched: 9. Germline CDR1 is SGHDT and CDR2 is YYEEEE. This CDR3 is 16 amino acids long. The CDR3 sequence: CASSSKTGGRFYGYTF. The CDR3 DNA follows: TGTGCCAGCAGCTCCAAGACAGGGGGCCGTTTCTATGGCTACACCTTC.

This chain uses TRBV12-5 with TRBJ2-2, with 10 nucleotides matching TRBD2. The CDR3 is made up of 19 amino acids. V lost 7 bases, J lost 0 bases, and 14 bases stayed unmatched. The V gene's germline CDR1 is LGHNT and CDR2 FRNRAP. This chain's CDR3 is CASASQSGGDRANTGELFF. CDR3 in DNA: TGTGCTAGTGCCTCACAGAGCGGGGGGGACCGCGCGAACACCGGGGAGCTGTTTTTT.

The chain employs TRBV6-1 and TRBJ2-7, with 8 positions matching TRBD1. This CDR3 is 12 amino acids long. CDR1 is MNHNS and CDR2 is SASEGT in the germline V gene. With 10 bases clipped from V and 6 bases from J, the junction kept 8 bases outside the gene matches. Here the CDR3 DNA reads TGTGCCACCGGACAGGGACTTGTCGAGCAGTACTTC. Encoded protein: CATGQGLVEQYF.

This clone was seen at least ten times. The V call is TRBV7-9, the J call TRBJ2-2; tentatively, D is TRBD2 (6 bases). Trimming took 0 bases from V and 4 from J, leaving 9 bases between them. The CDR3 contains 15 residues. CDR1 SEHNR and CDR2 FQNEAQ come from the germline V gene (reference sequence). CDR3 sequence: CASSLAGGPTGELFF. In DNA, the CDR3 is TGTGCCAGCAGCTTAGCCGGGGGACCCACCGGGGAGCTGTTTTTT.

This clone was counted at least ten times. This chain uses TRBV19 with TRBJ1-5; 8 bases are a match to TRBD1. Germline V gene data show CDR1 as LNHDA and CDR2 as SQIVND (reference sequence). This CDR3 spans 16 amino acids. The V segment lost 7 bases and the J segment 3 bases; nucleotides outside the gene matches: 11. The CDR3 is CASKPSWTGNNQPQHF. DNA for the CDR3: TGTGCCAGTAAACCCTCTTGGACAGGGAACAATCAGCCCCAGCATTTT.

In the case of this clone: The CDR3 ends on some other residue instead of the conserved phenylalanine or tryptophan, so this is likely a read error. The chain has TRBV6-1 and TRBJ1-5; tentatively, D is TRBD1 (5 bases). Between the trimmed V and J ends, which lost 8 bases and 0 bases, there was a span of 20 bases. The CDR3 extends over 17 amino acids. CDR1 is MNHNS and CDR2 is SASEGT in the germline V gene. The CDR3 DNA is TGTGCCAGCGTGTCGGGACTCCCGGGGAATAGCAATCAGCCCCAGCATCTT. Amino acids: CASVSGLPGNSNQPQHL.

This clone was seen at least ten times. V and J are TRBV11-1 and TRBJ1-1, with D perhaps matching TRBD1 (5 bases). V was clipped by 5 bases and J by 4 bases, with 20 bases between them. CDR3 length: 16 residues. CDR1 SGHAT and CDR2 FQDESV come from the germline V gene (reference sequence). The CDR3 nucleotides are TGTGCCAGCAGCCTATCGGGGCGGGGATGGGGCACTGAAGCTTTCTTT. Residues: CASSLSGRGWGTEAFF. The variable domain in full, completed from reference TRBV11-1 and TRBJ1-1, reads EAEVAQSPRYKITEKSQAVAFWCDPISGHATLYWYRQILGQGPELLVQFQDESVVDDSQLPKDRFSAERLKGVDSTLKIQPAELGDSAMYLCASSLSGRGWGTEAFFGQGTRLTVV.

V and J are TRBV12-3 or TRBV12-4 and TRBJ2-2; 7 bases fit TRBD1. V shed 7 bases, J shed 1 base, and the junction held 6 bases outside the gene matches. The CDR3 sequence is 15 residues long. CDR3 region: CASKGYRGNTGELFF. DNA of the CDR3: TGTGCCAGCAAAGGTTACAGGGGGAACACCGGGGAGCTGTTTTTT.

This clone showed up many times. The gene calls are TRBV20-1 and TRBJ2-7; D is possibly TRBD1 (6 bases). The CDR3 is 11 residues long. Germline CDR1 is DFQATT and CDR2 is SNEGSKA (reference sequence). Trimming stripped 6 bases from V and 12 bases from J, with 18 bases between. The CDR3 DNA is TGCAGTGCCCAGGAACAGGGCCCCTCGTACTTC. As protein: CSAQEQGPSYF.

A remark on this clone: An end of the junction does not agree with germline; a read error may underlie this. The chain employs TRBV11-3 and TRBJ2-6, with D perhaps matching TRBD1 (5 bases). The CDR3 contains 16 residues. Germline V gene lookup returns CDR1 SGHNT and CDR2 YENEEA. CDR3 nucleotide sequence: TGCGCCAGCAGCTTGGAAGGCTCCTCTGGGGCCAACGTACTGACTTTC. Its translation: CASSLEGSSGANVLTF.

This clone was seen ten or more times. This CDR3 is CSARAGIGELFF. The DNA of the CDR3 is TGCAGTGCCAGGGCCGGAATCGGGGAGCTGTTTTTT. The J gene is TRBJ2-2, the V gene TRBV20-1; TRBD1 might be the D (5 bases). The CDR3 has 12 residues. The V end lost 6 bases, the J end lost 7 bases, and 12 bases lay between the germline ends. The germline gives CDR1 DFQATT, CDR2 SNEGSKA (reference sequence).

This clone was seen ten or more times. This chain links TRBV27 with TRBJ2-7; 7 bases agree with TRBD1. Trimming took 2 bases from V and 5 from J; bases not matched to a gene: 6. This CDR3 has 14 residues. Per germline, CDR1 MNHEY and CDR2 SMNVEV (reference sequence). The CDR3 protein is CASSLRQGRDEQYF. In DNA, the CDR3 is TGTGCCAGCAGTTTAAGACAGGGTCGAGACGAGCAGTACTTC.

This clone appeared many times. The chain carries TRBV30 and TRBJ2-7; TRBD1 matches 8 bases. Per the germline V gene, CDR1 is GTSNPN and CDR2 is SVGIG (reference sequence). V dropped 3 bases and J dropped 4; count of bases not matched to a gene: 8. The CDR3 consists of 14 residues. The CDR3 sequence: CAWSPDRVPYEQYF. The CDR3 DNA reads TGTGCCTGGAGCCCGGACAGGGTCCCTTACGAGCAGTACTTC.

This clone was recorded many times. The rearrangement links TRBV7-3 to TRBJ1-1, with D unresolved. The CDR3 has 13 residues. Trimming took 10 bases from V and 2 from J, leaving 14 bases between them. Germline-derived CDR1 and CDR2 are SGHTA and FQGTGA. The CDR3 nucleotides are TGTGCCACCCGGGTTCAACCTAACACTGAAGCTTTCTTT. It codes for CATRVQPNTEAFF.

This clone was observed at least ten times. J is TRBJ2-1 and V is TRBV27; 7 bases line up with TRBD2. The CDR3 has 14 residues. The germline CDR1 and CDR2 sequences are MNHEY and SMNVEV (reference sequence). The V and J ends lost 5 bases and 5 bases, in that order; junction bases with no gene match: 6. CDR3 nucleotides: TGTGCCAGCAGTCCCGGGACTACAAACAATGAGCAGTTCTTC. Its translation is CASSPGTTNNEQFF.

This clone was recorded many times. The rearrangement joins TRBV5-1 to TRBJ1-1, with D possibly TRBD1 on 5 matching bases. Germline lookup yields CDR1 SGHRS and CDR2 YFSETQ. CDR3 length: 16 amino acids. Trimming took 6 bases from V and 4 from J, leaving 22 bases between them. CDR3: CASTLTTGPRSTEAFF. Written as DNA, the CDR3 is TGCGCCAGCACCCTCACCACAGGCCCGAGGAGCACTGAAGCTTTCTTT.

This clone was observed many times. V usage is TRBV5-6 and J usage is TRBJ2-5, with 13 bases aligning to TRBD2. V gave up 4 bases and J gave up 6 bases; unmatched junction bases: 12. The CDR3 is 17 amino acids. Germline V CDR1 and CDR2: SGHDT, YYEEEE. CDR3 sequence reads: CASSPGLAGARRKTQYF. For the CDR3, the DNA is TGTGCCAGCAGCCCCGGACTAGCGGGAGCTAGGCGAAAGACCCAGTACTTC.

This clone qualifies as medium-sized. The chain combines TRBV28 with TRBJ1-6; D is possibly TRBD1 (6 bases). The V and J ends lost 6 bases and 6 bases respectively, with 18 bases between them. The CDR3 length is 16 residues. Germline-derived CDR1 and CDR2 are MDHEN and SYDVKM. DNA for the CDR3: TGTGCCAGCAGGCCAACAGGGAAGGAATCTAATTCACCCCTCCACTTT. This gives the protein CASRPTGKESNSPLHF.

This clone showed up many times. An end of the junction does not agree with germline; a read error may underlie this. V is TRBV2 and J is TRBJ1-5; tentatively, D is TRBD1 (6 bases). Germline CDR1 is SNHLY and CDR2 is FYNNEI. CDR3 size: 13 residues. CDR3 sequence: CASSEGGAPRGFF. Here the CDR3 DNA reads TGTGCCAGCAGTGAAGGGGGGGCCCCTCGGGGATTTTTT.

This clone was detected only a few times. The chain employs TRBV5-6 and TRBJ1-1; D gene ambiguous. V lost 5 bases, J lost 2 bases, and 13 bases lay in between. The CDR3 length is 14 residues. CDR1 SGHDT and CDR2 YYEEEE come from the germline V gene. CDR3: CASSSRFSNTEAFF. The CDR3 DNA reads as TGTGCCAGCAGTTCCCGATTCAGCAACACTGAAGCTTTCTTT.

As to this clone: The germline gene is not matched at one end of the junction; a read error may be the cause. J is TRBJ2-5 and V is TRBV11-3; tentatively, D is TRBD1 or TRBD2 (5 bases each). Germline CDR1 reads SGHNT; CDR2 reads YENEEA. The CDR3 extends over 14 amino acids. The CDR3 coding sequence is TGTGCCAGCAGCTTAGAAGGGGACGAGGAGACGCAGTACTTC. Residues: CASSLEGDEETQYF.

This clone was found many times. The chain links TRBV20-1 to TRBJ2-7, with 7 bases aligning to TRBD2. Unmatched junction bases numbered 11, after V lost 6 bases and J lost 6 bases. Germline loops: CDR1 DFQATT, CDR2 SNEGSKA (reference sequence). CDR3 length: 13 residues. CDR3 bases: TGCAGTGCATCATACGGACTAGTCATCGAGCAGTACTTC. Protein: CSASYGLVIEQYF.

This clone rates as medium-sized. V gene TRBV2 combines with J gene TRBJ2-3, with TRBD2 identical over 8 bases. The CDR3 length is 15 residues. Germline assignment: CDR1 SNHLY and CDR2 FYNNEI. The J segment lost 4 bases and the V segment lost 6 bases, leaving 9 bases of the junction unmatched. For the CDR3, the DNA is TGTGCCAGCAGCCCGGGACTAGTAGCCCCAGATACGCAGTATTTT. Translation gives CASSPGLVAPDTQYF. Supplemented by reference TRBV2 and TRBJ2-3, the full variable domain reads EPEVTQTPSHQVTQMGQEVILRCVPISNHLYFYWYRQILGQKVEFLVSFYNNEISEKSEIFDDQFSVERPDGSNFTLKIRSTKLEDSAMYFCASSPGLVAPDTQYFGPGTRLTVL.

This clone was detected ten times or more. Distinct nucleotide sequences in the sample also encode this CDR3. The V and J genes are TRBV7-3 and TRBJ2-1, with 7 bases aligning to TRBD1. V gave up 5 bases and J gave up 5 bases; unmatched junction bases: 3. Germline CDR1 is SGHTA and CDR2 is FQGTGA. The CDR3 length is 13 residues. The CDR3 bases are TGTGCCAGCAGCAAGACAGGGAACAATGAGCAGTTCTTC. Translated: CASSKTGNNEQFF.